This T cell receptor beta chain was retrieved from a study of blood T cell repertoires in COVID-19. Study-level information: Samples taken during acute and convalescent COVID-19 were collected in the United States, Italy and Spain. The analysed material was cDNA or gDNA that came from T cells, B-cell-depleted T cells, or PBMCs.

The CDR3 has 16 residues. The V gene's germline CDR1 is LNHDA and CDR2 SQIVND (reference sequence). The V gene end was trimmed by 8 bases and the J gene end by 5 bases; junction bases not matched to a gene: 13. Original processing notes: Reference gene primer amplification gave estimated nucleated cell counts. Repertoires were generated with immunoSEQ multiplex PCR, while TCRdb's copy carries only in-frame clones and drops some. For V, J and clone size, that table is used; D and trimming come from the DNA. The sample holds 85,000 to 120,000 clones, approximately 90% seen once. The chain has TRBV19 and TRBJ1-5; TRBD1 aligns across 9 bases. The sequence was collected from a man aged 50 to 60 with active COVID-19. The sequencing input was peripheral blood. The CDR3 DNA follows: TGTGCCAGTTCTAAGCCCCCGAGACAGGGGGATCAGCCCCAGCATTTT. Translated, it gives CASSKPPRQGDQPQHF.